Listed below are T cell receptor beta chains from one sample, sequenced in a study of blood T cell repertoires in COVID-19. Clones were sequenced by immunoSEQ multiplex PCR, and TCRdb holds only the in-frame ones, with some missing. The sample comprises about 200,000 clones, 88% of which are singletons, and 6.2% rests with the top ten. The sequencing sample was made of peripheral blood. The source is a woman between 40 and 50 years old who had recovered from COVID-19. CDR3s include the opening cysteine and the closing phenylalanine or tryptophan. D genes are given only for firm matches. Some rows mark clone size as missing; the rest say once, few, many or name a class of expanded clone.

TRBV3-1/TRBV3-2,16,TRBJ2-1,TRBD1,.,CASSQDVQGAYNEQFF,TGTGCCAGCAGCCAAGATGTACAGGGGGCATACAATGAGCAGTTCTTC
TRBV11-2,13,TRBJ2-3,.,.,CASSLAGSDTQYF,TGTGCCAGCAGCTTAGCGGGTTCAGATACGCAGTATTTT
TRBV29-1,14,TRBJ2-7,TRBD1,.,CSVVDRGSSYEQYF,TGCAGCGTGGTGGACAGGGGAAGCTCCTACGAGCAGTACTTC
TRBV10-3,15,TRBJ2-1,TRBD2,once,CAINSGSFAYNEQFF,TGTGCCATCAACAGCGGGAGTTTCGCCTACAATGAGCAGTTCTTC
TRBV2,14,TRBJ1-1,.,once,CASSGSQTNTEAFF,TGTGCCAGCAGTGGGTCACAGACGAACACTGAAGCTTTCTTT
TRBV30,13,TRBJ2-7,.,.,CAWAPLSRNEQYF,TGTGCCTGGGCCCCCTTGTCCCGTAACGAGCAGTACTTC
TRBV7-2,15,TRBJ2-7,.,.,CASSLGDGGLYEQYF,TGTGCCAGCAGCTTAGGGGACGGGGGACTCTACGAGCAGTACTTC
TRBV4-1,17,TRBJ2-5,TRBD1,.,CASSRSTGGLYQETQYF,TGCGCCAGCAGCCGTAGCACAGGGGGCCTGTACCAAGAGACCCAGTACTTC
TRBV27,16,TRBJ2-7,.,.,CASTLNPGLSSSEQYF,TGTGCCAGCACCCTGAACCCGGGACTTTCCTCCTCCGAGCAGTACTTC
TRBV5-5,17,TRBJ1-5,.,.,CASSLVDSGVIGQPQHF,TGTGCCAGCAGCTTGGTAGACAGTGGGGTTATCGGACAGCCCCAGCATTTT
TRBV5-1,15,TRBJ2-5,TRBD1,.,CASRVRTGGLETQYF,TGCGCCAGCCGGGTGAGGACAGGGGGTTTAGAGACCCAGTACTTC
TRBV11-2,14,TRBJ2-3,.,.,CASSPQQGLDTQYF,TGTGCCAGCAGCCCACAGCAGGGACTAGATACGCAGTATTTT
TRBV5-1,14,TRBJ1-2,.,.,CASSLGQDNYGYTF,TGCGCCAGCAGCTTGGGACAGGACAACTATGGCTACACCTTC
TRBV19,14,TRBJ1-2,TRBD1,.,CASSIAGTAYGYTF,TGTGCCAGTAGTATAGCCGGGACAGCCTATGGCTACACCTTC
TRBV7-9,16,TRBJ2-2,.,few,CASSPRAQSGTGELFF,TGTGCCAGCAGTCCCAGGGCCCAATCCGGCACCGGGGAGCTGTTTTTT
TRBV19,17,TRBJ1-5,.,.,CASSITWERGSNQPQHF,TGTGCCAGTAGTATAACGTGGGAACGGGGGAGCAATCAGCCCCAGCATTTT
TRBV4-3,18,TRBJ2-6,.,.,CASSLLSGVVSGANVLTF,TGCGCCAGCAGCCTTCTTTCGGGAGTAGTATCAGGGGCCAACGTCCTGACTTTC
TRBV5-5,13,TRBJ1-1,.,.,CASSLVDTTEAFF,TGTGCCAGCAGCTTGGTGGACACCACTGAAGCTTTCTTT
TRBV6-4,13,TRBJ1-1,TRBD1,.,CASKGAGNTEAFF,TGTGCCAGCAAGGGGGCGGGGAACACTGAAGCTTTCTTT
TRBV30,14,TRBJ2-1,.,.,CAWSPQGLYNEQFF,TGTGCCTGGAGTCCCCAGGGCCTTTACAATGAGCAGTTCTTC
TRBV29-1,17,TRBJ2-2,TRBD2,.,CSVDPGQASGLTGELFF,TGCAGCGTTGACCCCGGCCAGGCTAGCGGACTCACCGGGGAGCTGTTTTTT
TRBV6-2/TRBV6-3,16,TRBJ2-7,TRBD2,.,CASSYPIGEGRYEQYF,TGTGCCAGCAGTTACCCCATCGGGGAGGGTCGCTACGAGCAGTACTTC
TRBV7-6,15,TRBJ2-7,.,.,CASSLGGATSYEQYF,TGTGCCAGCAGCTTAGGCGGGGCCACTTCCTACGAGCAGTACTTC
TRBV18,15,TRBJ2-5,TRBD1,.,CASSPPAGGQETQYF,TGTGCCAGCTCACCACCGGCAGGGGGCCAAGAGACCCAGTACTTC
TRBV10-3,16,TRBJ2-3,.,.,CAISKEGGGKEDTQYF,TGTGCCATCAGTAAAGAGGGGGGGGGCAAAGAAGATACGCAGTATTTT
TRBV4-2,13,TRBJ2-3,.,once,CASSPTGADTQYF,TGTGCCAGCAGCCCGACCGGGGCAGATACGCAGTATTTT
TRBV5-6,13,TRBJ1-2,.,.,CASSGADNYGYTF,TGTGCCAGCAGCGGGGCGGATAACTATGGCTACACCTTC
TRBV11-2,17,TRBJ2-1,TRBD2,.,CASSDHSGILLYNEQFF,TGTGCCAGCAGCGATCATAGCGGGATCCTTCTTTACAATGAGCAGTTCTTC
TRBV4-1,16,TRBJ2-3,.,.,CASSGAGFLVDDTQYF,TGCGCCAGCAGCGGCGCCGGGTTCCTCGTTGATGATACGCAGTATTTT
TRBV3-1/TRBV3-2,15,TRBJ2-1,.,.,CASSQGGRSYNEQFF,TGTGCCAGCAGCCAAGGCGGTCGCTCCTACAATGAGCAGTTCTTC
TRBV5-1,12,TRBJ1-3,.,.,CASSRDGNTIYF,TGCGCCAGCAGCCGCGATGGAAACACCATATATTTT
TRBV5-5,14,TRBJ2-7,TRBD1,once,CASSWGQGAYEQYF,TGTGCCAGCAGCTGGGGACAGGGGGCCTACGAGCAGTACTTC
TRBV4-2,15,TRBJ1-1,.,.,CASGAVGGMNTEAFF,TGTGCCAGCGGAGCCGTGGGGGGAATGAACACTGAAGCTTTCTTT
TRBV7-6,15,TRBJ2-7,.,once,CASSLGGEWAYEQYF,TGTGCCAGCAGCTTAGGGGGCGAGTGGGCCTACGAGCAGTACTTC
TRBV3-1/TRBV3-2,13,TRBJ1-6,.,.,CASSQGGYSPLHF,TGTGCCAGCAGCCAAGGCGGTTATTCACCCCTCCACTTT